This T cell receptor (beta chain) was retrieved from a study of shared clonotypes between healthy human individuals. This clone was found a few times. Its antigen is still unknown. Study outcomes and limitations: Genetic and exposure-history diversity was limited by the few donors. At large depth, rarefaction still showed sorted-subset sequencing to be incomplete. Sequencing depth was a factor that was expected to affect clonotype sharing among donors. Shared clonotypes across all four donors exceeded non-shared ones in generation probability.

Germline loops: CDR1 LNHDA, CDR2 SQIVND (reference sequence). V trimming: 1 base; J trimming: 4 bases; junction bases outside the gene matches: 4. This CDR3 comprises 16 residues. Profiling relied on immunoSEQ multiplex PCR, and the TCRdb table lists in-frame clones only, not all of them. Among about 92,000 clones listed, approximately 70% were seen once. This chain uses TRBV19 with TRBJ1-5; 10 positions match TRBD1. The TCR sequence derives from a man aged 30 to 39 in good health. The sequenced sample was memory CD8+ T cells sorted from blood. Subset noted: CD45RO+ cells pooled with CCR7-negative TemRA cells. The CDR3 bases are TGTGCCAGTAGTATAGGTTTGGGACAGGGGAATCAGCCCCAGCATTTT. Protein sequence: CASSIGLGQGNQPQHF.